These 6 T cell receptor beta chains originate from one sample sequenced in a study of siplizumab effects on memory and regulatory T cells (dated by TCRdb to 2018 to 2020). The library was obtained by the immunoSEQ multiplex PCR assay. TCRdb obtained this table from immuneACCESS and retained in-frame rearrangements with V and J assigned. These tables miss some clones; where compared with another copy, unresolved V genes account for less than half of the shortfall, and the remainder is unexplained. The sample has 99,000 or so clones on record, over 85% of them singletons. The ten largest clones take up 0.55% to 0.7% of the sample. Sequencing was done on a sample of Tregs sorted from blood. The receptors were sampled from a human donor in good health.

This chain joins TRBV6-5 and TRBJ1-3, with D tentatively TRBD1 (6 bases). Trimming shortened V by 3 bases and J by 0 bases, and 12 bases separated the two germline ends. Germline CDR1 and CDR2: MNHEY and SVGAGI. This CDR3 contains 16 residues. CDR3 coding DNA: TGTGCCAGCAGTTATTTTCAGGGGCACTCTGGAAACACCATATATTTT. Translation gives CASSYFQGHSGNTIYF.

V gene TRBV11-3 combines with J gene TRBJ2-3, with a tentative D call TRBD2 (5 bases). V was cut by 0 bases and J by 3 bases, with 10 bases left in between. CDR1 and CDR2 (germline): SGHNT, YENEEA. The CDR3 loop spans 15 amino acids. The CDR3 spells CASSLEGVMTDTQYF. Here the CDR3 DNA reads TGTGCCAGCAGCTTAGAGGGAGTGATGACAGATACGCAGTATTTT.

V usage is TRBV6-1 and J usage is TRBJ2-7; perhaps TRBD1 as D (6 bases). Germline loops: CDR1 MNHNS, CDR2 SASEGT. V lost 2 bases, J lost 6 bases, and 11 bases lay in between. CDR3 length: 13 residues. The CDR3, as DNA: TGTGCCAGCAGTGAACAGGGGTTCGGCGAGCAGTACTTC. Amino acid sequence: CASSEQGFGEQYF.

This clone was found a few times. This chain uses TRBV11-1 with TRBJ2-1; 7 bases fit TRBD1. This CDR3 has 13 residues. Looked up from germline, CDR1 is SGHAT and CDR2 is FQDESV (reference sequence). J lost 9 bases, V lost 5 bases, and 7 bases had no gene match. The CDR3 bases are TGTGCCAGCAGCACCCGGACAGGAGGTGAGCAGTTCTTC. The encoded protein is CASSTRTGGEQFF.

This chain joins TRBV7-9 and TRBJ1-1; the D is unclear. From germline, CDR1 is SEHNR and CDR2 FQNEAQ (reference sequence). The CDR3 extends over 15 amino acids. V lost 0 bases and J lost 1, with 9 bases in between. As DNA, the CDR3 is TGTGCCAGCAGCTTAGCGATCGAGAGGAACACTGAAGCTTTCTTT. It specifies CASSLAIERNTEAFF.

The chain joins TRBV19 to TRBJ1-2; 9 bases agree with TRBD1. The CDR3 contains 14 residues. Germline lookup yields CDR1 LNHDA and CDR2 SQIVND (reference sequence). V dropped 5 bases and J dropped 8; count of bases not matched to a gene: 9. The CDR3 bases are TGTGCCAGTAGTTTGGGACAGGGTCGCGTAGGCTACACCTTC. Translation gives CASSLGQGRVGYTF.